This T cell receptor beta chain originates from a study of naive and memory T cell subsets. This clonotype was seen only a few times. The beta constant-region primer was an equimolar mix of two oligonucleotides covering TRBC1 and TRBC2. TCRdb reanalysed the UMI-ligation and nested PCR reads using MiXCR and keeps one entry per CDR3 protein. This table has about 85,000 distinct CDR3 sequences, around 13% appearing once. The sequenced sample consisted of central memory CD4+ T cells from blood. This TCR derives from a human donor in good health.

The CDR3 loop reads CASSRGALDTQYF. The CDR3 DNA reads as TGTGCCAGCAGCCGGGGGGCCCTAGATACGCAGTATTTT. The rearrangement joins TRBV11-2 to TRBJ2-3; D may be TRBD2 (7 bases). Deletions cut 5 bases from V and 5 bases from J, with 11 bases between. The CDR3 totals 13 residues. The germline V gene encodes CDR1 SGHAT and CDR2 FQNNGV.